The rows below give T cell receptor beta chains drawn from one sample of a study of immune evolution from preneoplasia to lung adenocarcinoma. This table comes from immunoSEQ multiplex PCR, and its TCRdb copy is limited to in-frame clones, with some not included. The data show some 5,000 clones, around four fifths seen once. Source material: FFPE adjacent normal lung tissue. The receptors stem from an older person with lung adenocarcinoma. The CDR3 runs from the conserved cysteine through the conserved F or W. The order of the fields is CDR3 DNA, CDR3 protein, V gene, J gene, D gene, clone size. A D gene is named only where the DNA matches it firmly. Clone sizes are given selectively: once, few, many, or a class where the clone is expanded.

TGTGCCAGCAGTGATCTAGGAGCTTTCTTT	CASSDLGAFF	TRBV6-1	TRBJ1-1	.	few
TGTGCCAGCAGACGATCCGACCTCAATCAGCCCCAGCATTTT	CASRRSDLNQPQHF	TRBV6-6	TRBJ1-5	.	.
TGCGCCAGCAGCCGCACCGGGACAGGTACCACTGAAGCTTTCTTT	CASSRTGTGTTEAFF	TRBV4-1	TRBJ1-1	TRBD1	.
TGTGCCATCACGTCGGCCGGACCCCCCTCCTACGAGCAGTACTTC	CAITSAGPPSYEQYF	TRBV6-1	TRBJ2-7	.	.
TGTGCCAGCAGTCGGGGACAGGGTATCACAGATACGCAGTATTTT	CASSRGQGITDTQYF	TRBV7-6	TRBJ2-3	TRBD1	few
TGTGCCAGCAGCTTGTGGGGACACAATCAGCCCCAGCATTTT	CASSLWGHNQPQHF	TRBV5-4	TRBJ1-5	.	.
TGTGCCAGCAGTTACGAGTCTGGTACTGGCTACACCTTC	CASSYESGTGYTF	TRBV6-5	TRBJ1-2	.	.
TGTGCCAGTAGTAGTGGCTCTCCAAGAGGAGAAAAACTGTTTTTT	CASSSGSPRGEKLFF	TRBV19	TRBJ1-4	.	.
TGTGCCACCAGCCGGAACAGCCAGGCTAACTATGGCTACACCTTC	CATSRNSQANYGYTF	TRBV15	TRBJ1-2	.	.
TGTGCCTGGAGTTTGGGAAACACCATATATTTT	CAWSLGNTIYF	TRBV30	TRBJ1-3	.	.
TGTGCCAGCATTACAACCTCCGGGACACGACCAAGGAGCTACACCTTC	CASITTSGTRPRSYTF	TRBV28	TRBJ1-2	.	.
TGTGCCAGCAAAGGCCCCCTATACTATGGCTACACCTTC	CASKGPLYYGYTF	TRBV6-6	TRBJ1-2	.	.
TGTGCCAGCAGCTTAGATGCGGGGAGGGAGACCCAGTACTTC	CASSLDAGRETQYF	TRBV13	TRBJ2-5	.	.
TGCGCCAGCAGCTGGACTAGCGGGGGGGAGACCCAGTACTTC	CASSWTSGGETQYF	TRBV5-1	TRBJ2-5	TRBD2	.
TGTGCCAGCAGCTTAGGACTAGCGGGGGGCACAGATACGCAGTATTTT	CASSLGLAGGTDTQYF	TRBV5-8	TRBJ2-3	TRBD2	.
TGTGCCAGCAGCTTACTCCCCCGGGATAGTACCTACAATGAGCAGTTCTTC	CASSLLPRDSTYNEQFF	TRBV7-3	TRBJ2-1	.	.
TGTGCCACCAGCAGGAGTATGGACAGCAACACTGAAGCTTTCTTT	CATSRSMDSNTEAFF	TRBV15	TRBJ1-1	.	.
TGCGCCAGCAGGGAGACAGAAGCAACTAATGAAAAACTGTTTTTT	CASRETEATNEKLFF	TRBV5-1	TRBJ1-4	.	.
TGCAGCGTTGGGGGGAGATGGGGGGAGCTGTTTTTT	CSVGGRWGELFF	TRBV29-1	TRBJ2-2	.	.
TGTGCCATCAGAAACCTCGGACGGACAGATACGCAGTATTTT	CAIRNLGRTDTQYF	TRBV10-3	TRBJ2-3	.	.
TGTGCCAGCAGCGGCCCGGGGCGGGACTCGAACTTTCGAGAGACCCAGTACTTC	CASSGPGRDSNFRETQYF	TRBV2	TRBJ2-5	.	.
TGTGCCTCAAGGGGACCGGCGAACACTGAAGCTTTCTTT	CASRGPANTEAFF	TRBV30	TRBJ1-1	.	.
TGCGCCAGCAGCTTGGGGGACAGCTATTCACCCCTCCACTTT	CASSLGDSYSPLHF	TRBV5-1	TRBJ1-6	TRBD1	.
TGCGCCAGCAGCTTGATGACCTCCCGGGGGGAGCTGTTTTTT	CASSLMTSRGELFF	TRBV5-1	TRBJ2-2	.	.
TGTGCCAGCAGCCCAAAGGCGGGACTAGCGGGTATAGATACGCAGTATTTT	CASSPKAGLAGIDTQYF	TRBV11-3	TRBJ2-3	TRBD2	.
TGTGCCAGCAGTTACGACGGGCATGGCTACACCTTC	CASSYDGHGYTF	TRBV6-5	TRBJ1-2	.	few
TGTGCCAGCAGCCTTCGACTAGCGATTAACAATGAGCAGTTCTTC	CASSLRLAINNEQFF	TRBV11-2	TRBJ2-1	TRBD2	.
TGTGCCAGCAGCAGCCGGCAGGGGGTTGAAAAACTGTTTTTT	CASSSRQGVEKLFF	TRBV5-6	TRBJ1-4	TRBD1	.
TGTGCCAGCAGCCTTCGGGACGATAATTCACCCCTCCACTTT	CASSLRDDNSPLHF	TRBV4-2	TRBJ1-6	.	.
TGTGCCTCCAGGGACACCCTAACCTACGAGCAGTACTTC	CASRDTLTYEQYF	TRBV7-9	TRBJ2-7	.	.
TGCGCCAGCAGCTACGGGGGCGCATCCTCGGATCAGCCCCAGCATTTT	CASSYGGASSDQPQHF	TRBV5-1	TRBJ1-5	.	.
TGTGCCAGCTCTCCCACCGGGAGGCCTAACTATGGCTACACCTTC	CASSPTGRPNYGYTF	TRBV18	TRBJ1-2	.	.
TGTGCCAGCAGTCGGACGTTTGGAAACACCATATATTTT	CASSRTFGNTIYF	TRBV6-5	TRBJ1-3	.	.
TGTGCCAGCAGCCCCCGACTAGCGGGAGTCAATGAGCAGTTCTTC	CASSPRLAGVNEQFF	TRBV9	TRBJ2-1	TRBD2	.
TGTGCCAGCAGTTTAAAGGTGGGGAACTACGAGCAGTACTTC	CASSLKVGNYEQYF	TRBV28	TRBJ2-7	.	.
TGTGCCAGCAGCTTAAATAATTCACCCCTCCACTTT	CASSLNNSPLHF	TRBV11-3	TRBJ1-6	.	few
TGTGCCAGCAGGACTAGCGGGGGTTCCTACGAGCAGTACTTC	CASRTSGGSYEQYF	TRBV7-3	TRBJ2-7	TRBD2	.
TGTGCCCGCGGACTAGCGGGGGGAACTCACAATGAGCAGTTCTTC	CARGLAGGTHNEQFF	TRBV30	TRBJ2-1	TRBD2	.
TGTGCCTGGAGTGGCGACCGAAATCAGCCCCAGCATTTT	CAWSGDRNQPQHF	TRBV30	TRBJ1-5	.	.
TGTGCCACCAGCAGAACTAGCGGCGGGACCTACGAGCAGTACTTC	CATSRTSGGTYEQYF	TRBV15	TRBJ2-7	TRBD2	.
TGTGCCAGCAGTCCGACTGGGGATTATGGCTACACCTTC	CASSPTGDYGYTF	TRBV5-6	TRBJ1-2	.	.
TGTGCCAGCAGCGTCAGCGGGACAGGGGTAAAGACCCAGTACTTC	CASSVSGTGVKTQYF	TRBV11-2	TRBJ2-5	TRBD1	.
TGTGCCAGCAGCCAGACTACACCGGGCTATGGCTACACCTTC	CASSQTTPGYGYTF	TRBV7-9	TRBJ1-2	.	.
TGTGCCAGCAGTTACTCGGGGGGCCTGGACGAGCAGTACTTC	CASSYSGGLDEQYF	TRBV6-5	TRBJ2-7	.	.
TGTGCCAGCAGCCCCCCCGAATGGGCGTTTAATGAGCAGTTCTTC	CASSPPEWAFNEQFF	TRBV11-3	TRBJ2-1	.	.
TGTGCCAGCAGAACGGCAGGCAACACCGGGGAGCTGTTTTTT	CASRTAGNTGELFF	TRBV6-6	TRBJ2-2	.	.
TGCGCCAGCAGCCCAGGAGGGCAGGGGGTAGATACGCAGTATTTT	CASSPGGQGVDTQYF	TRBV5-1	TRBJ2-3	.	.
TGTGCCAGCAGCTTGGGAGGGTTTGTCTATGGCTACACCTTC	CASSLGGFVYGYTF	TRBV5-8	TRBJ1-2	.	.
TGTGCCAGCAGCTTAACTAACTATGGCTACACCTTC	CASSLTNYGYTF	TRBV7-2	TRBJ1-2	.	few
TGTGCCATCGGTCAGGGGGCAGGAGAGACCCAGTACTTC	CAIGQGAGETQYF	TRBV10-3	TRBJ2-5	TRBD1	few
TGTGCCAGCAGCGTAGGTGCAGGGGGGACCTTCGAGCAGTACTTC	CASSVGAGGTFEQYF	TRBV9	TRBJ2-7	.	.
TGTGCCAGCAGTCTTGGACAGGGTAAAGCTTTCTTT	CASSLGQGKAFF	TRBV28	TRBJ1-1	TRBD1	.
TGTGCCAGCAGCCCAGTACAGGGCTACACCTTC	CASSPVQGYTF	TRBV7-9	TRBJ1-2	.	.
TGTGCCTGGAGGCCGGAGGGTAGCTATGGCTACACCTTC	CAWRPEGSYGYTF	TRBV30	TRBJ1-2	.	.
TGTGCCAGCAGCCGGGACTACGAGCAGTACTTC	CASSRDYEQYF	TRBV6-5	TRBJ2-7	.	.
TGTGCCTGGAGTGGGAACCAGGGGGCGATCGGTTACGAGCAGTACTTC	CAWSGNQGAIGYEQYF	TRBV30	TRBJ2-7	TRBD1	.
TGTGCCAGCAGTGGACAGGGGAAACAGTTCTTC	CASSGQGKQFF	TRBV6-5	TRBJ2-1	TRBD1	.
TGTGCCTGGAGTTCTGGGACTAGCGGGAGCTCTGGGGCCAACGTCCTGACTTTC	CAWSSGTSGSSGANVLTF	TRBV30	TRBJ2-6	TRBD2	few
TGTGCCAGCAGTATAACAGGTCAGGGTGAGCAGTTCTTC	CASSITGQGEQFF	TRBV6-1	TRBJ2-1	.	.